This T cell receptor beta chain was sequenced during a study of T-cell memory formation after mild COVID-19. One entry per CDR3 protein, called by TCRdb with MiXCR from the 5' RACE reads. The sample consists of around 430,000 distinct CDR3 sequences, approximately 16% of them appearing once. This clonotype was counted a few times. The receptor comes from a man aged 18 to 30 who had mild COVID-19 (a few samples of this study predate the infection). Cell type and time point are not known. The sample was PBMCs or a T cell subset sorted from them (not recorded which).

The CDR3 DNA reads TGTGCCAGCAGTCAACCGGGACAGGGGGCGAGGGGCTACACCTTC. Translation gives CASSQPGQGARGYTF. V is TRBV6-5 and J is TRBJ1-2, with TRBD1 matching 12 bases. V shed 5 bases and J 8 bases; nucleotides not matched to a gene: 9. The CDR3 has 15 amino acids. Germline V gene data show CDR1 as MNHEY and CDR2 as SVGAGI.